Following are 21 T cell receptor beta chains from one sample sequenced in a study of blood T cell repertoires in COVID-19. The repertoire was sequenced with immunoSEQ multiplex PCR; TCRdb's copy has only in-frame clones and lacks some. The top ten clones hold about 5% of a sample with 250,000 to 300,000 clones, approximately 82% of them seen once. The specimen sequenced was peripheral blood. These receptors were collected from a man aged 55 to 70 who had recovered from COVID-19.

The rearrangement uses TRBV7-8 and TRBJ2-6; a possible D gene is TRBD2 (5 bases). Germline V CDR1 and CDR2: SGHVS, FQNEAQ. V was clipped by 5 bases and J by 2 bases, with 10 bases between them. CDR3 length equals 15 residues. In DNA form, the CDR3 reads TGTGCCAGCAGCCTCGGGATGGCTGGGGCCAACGTCCTGACTTTC. This gives the protein CASSLGMAGANVLTF.

In its sample, this clone was seen once. The chain couples TRBV25-1 to TRBJ2-1, with TRBD2 matching 8 bases. V gave up 8 bases and J gave up 6 bases; unmatched junction bases: 9. In germline, CDR1 is MGHDK, CDR2 SYGVNS. The CDR3 has 14 residues. The CDR3 sequence: CASARVAGSNEQFF. The CDR3 coding sequence is TGTGCCAGCGCCCGGGTAGCGGGAAGCAATGAGCAGTTCTTC.

This clone was recorded once. The V and J genes are TRBV5-1 and TRBJ1-4, with D possibly TRBD1 on 6 matching bases. Trimming stripped 7 bases from V and 8 bases from J, with 21 bases between. Germline V CDR1 and CDR2: SGHRS, YFSETQ. CDR3 length: 15 amino acids. CDR3 loop: CASALLGGASEKLFF. The CDR3 DNA reads as TGCGCCAGCGCGCTCTTAGGGGGGGCGAGCGAAAAACTGTTTTTT.

This clone was observed a few times. The genes are TRBV7-9 and TRBJ2-7; 7 bases align to TRBD2. With V trimmed by 8 bases and J by 7 bases, 14 bases remained unmatched. The CDR3 runs 14 residues. Germline V gene sequence: CDR1 SEHNR, CDR2 FQNEAQ (reference sequence). In DNA form, the CDR3 reads TGTGCCAGCGGAGCTAGCGGTTCCCCGAGGGAGCAGTACTTC. Amino acid sequence: CASGASGSPREQYF.

This sequence joins TRBV11-3 and TRBJ2-7; 7 nucleotides match TRBD1. Germline assignment: CDR1 SGHNT and CDR2 YENEEA. J was trimmed by 6 bases and V by 2 bases; bases with no gene match: 10. CDR3 length: 15 amino acids. The CDR3 spells CASSLLTGSRCEQYF. CDR3 nucleotides: TGTGCCAGCAGCTTATTGACAGGGTCGCGGTGCGAGCAGTACTTC.

The chain's CDR3 is CASREAGGPDEQFF. CDR3 nucleotides: TGCGCCAGCAGGGAAGCGGGAGGGCCAGATGAGCAGTTCTTC. The rearrangement joins TRBV10-2 to TRBJ2-1; 10 bases are shared with TRBD2. The CDR3 length is 14 residues. V gave up 6 bases and J gave up 8 bases; unmatched junction bases: 7. CDR1 and CDR2 (germline): WSHSY, SAAADI.

This chain uses TRBV6-5 with TRBJ1-1; the D is unclear. The CDR3 loop spans 11 amino acids. Germline-derived CDR1 and CDR2 are MNHEY and SVGAGI. V lost 5 bases and J 7 bases, leaving 8 bases between the germline ends. CDR3 sequence (DNA): TGTGCCAGCAGTAATAGAGTTGAAGCTTTCTTT. Protein sequence: CASSNRVEAFF.

This chain uses TRBV13 with TRBJ2-1; 8 nucleotides line up with TRBD2. With V trimmed by 6 bases and J by 8 bases, 9 bases remained unmatched. CDR1 is PRHDT and CDR2 is FYEKMQ in the germline V gene (reference sequence). The length of the CDR3 is 14 residues. Here the CDR3 reads CASRRAGAGYEQFF. DNA for the CDR3: TGTGCCAGCAGAAGAGCGGGAGCGGGGTATGAGCAGTTCTTC.

This rearrangement joins TRBV3-1 (or the pseudogene TRBV3-2) to TRBJ1-3; weak D call: TRBD1 (5 bases). This CDR3 region has 19 residues. V was pared by 4 bases and J by 4 bases, with 26 bases between. Germline CDR1 and CDR2: LGHDT and YNNKEL (reference sequence). CDR3 sequence reads: CASSPFQGGSRASGNTIYF. The CDR3 DNA follows: TGTGCCAGCAGCCCCTTCCAGGGCGGTAGTCGGGCTTCGGGAAACACCATATATTTT.

The CDR3 is CASSEDLLSNQPQHF. The CDR3 DNA follows: TGTGCCAGCAGTGAAGACCTGCTATCCAATCAGCCCCAGCATTTT. The chain couples TRBV2 to TRBJ1-5; the D is unclear. CDR3 length equals 15 residues. The ends were cut back, 1 base at V and 3 bases at J, with 10 bases in the middle. CDR1 SNHLY and CDR2 FYNNEI come from the germline V gene.

The chain combines TRBV2 with TRBJ1-1; a weak D match, TRBD1 (5 bases). Germline V CDR1 and CDR2: SNHLY, FYNNEI. V lost 4 bases and J lost 4, with 13 bases in between. The CDR3 contains 14 residues. CDR3 protein: CASSAPGGFTEAFF. For the CDR3, the DNA is TGTGCCAGCAGTGCGCCCGGGGGTTTCACTGAAGCTTTCTTT.

The chain joins TRBV6-6 to TRBJ1-2; TRBD1 agrees at 7 bases. This CDR3 has 12 amino acids. The V and J ends lost 4 bases and 8 bases, in that order; junction bases with no gene match: 4. Germline lookup yields CDR1 MNHNY and CDR2 SVGAGI (reference sequence). This chain's CDR3 is CASSSQGNGYTF. The CDR3 DNA is TGTGCCAGCAGTTCACAGGGGAACGGCTACACCTTC.

This chain uses TRBV9 with TRBJ2-3; 10 bases map to TRBD2. Germline CDR1 and CDR2: SGDLS and YYNGEE. With 3 bases clipped from V and 3 bases from J, the junction kept 4 bases outside the gene matches. This CDR3 has 15 amino acids. CDR3 sequence: CASSASGRSTDTQYF. The CDR3 coding sequence is TGTGCCAGCAGCGCTAGCGGGAGATCAACAGATACGCAGTATTTT. Full variable domain (outside the CDR3, taken from reference TRBV9 and TRBJ2-3): DSGVTQTPKHLITATGQRVTLRCSPRSGDLSVYWYQQSLDQGLQFLIQYYNGEERAKGNILERFSAQQFPDLHSELNLSSLELGDSALYFCASSASGRSTDTQYFGPGTRLTVL.

This clone was detected once. The chain combines TRBV19 with TRBJ1-4, with TRBD1 as a possible D gene (6 bases). This CDR3 region has 14 residues. CDR1 LNHDA and CDR2 SQIVND come from the germline V gene (reference sequence). Trimming took off 6 bases at V and 6 bases at J, with 14 bases between the two ends. The CDR3 reads CASRNPGQDEKLFF. The CDR3 DNA reads TGTGCCAGTAGGAACCCGGGACAAGATGAAAAACTGTTTTTT.

This sequence joins TRBV5-4 and TRBJ1-1; tentative D call: TRBD1 (5 bases). This CDR3 contains 15 residues. Per germline, CDR1 SGHNT and CDR2 YYREEE (reference sequence). Trimming took 1 base from V and 0 from J, leaving 10 bases between them. In nucleotides, the CDR3 is TGTGCCAGCAGCTTGATGGGGGGGATGAACACTGAAGCTTTCTTT. This sequence encodes CASSLMGGMNTEAFF.

The chain joins TRBV27 to TRBJ2-3; 8 positions agree with TRBD2. The CDR3 loop spans 18 amino acids. Germline CDR1 MNHEY, CDR2 SMNVEV (reference sequence). With V trimmed by 6 bases and J by 4 bases, 18 bases remained unmatched. The CDR3 loop is CASRGYRNSGSGPDTQYF. In DNA, the CDR3 is TGTGCCAGCAGGGGATATCGGAACAGCGGGAGTGGGCCAGATACGCAGTATTTT.

In this sample, this clone turned up once. V usage is TRBV5-6 and J usage is TRBJ1-1, with TRBD1 as a possible D gene (6 bases). The germline CDR1 and CDR2 sequences are SGHDT and YYEEEE. The V end lost 2 bases, the J end lost 11 bases, and 13 bases lay between the germline ends. The CDR3 totals 12 residues. CDR3 coding DNA: TGTGCCAGCAGCTTATTGGCTCAGGGGGCTTTCTTT. Translating it yields CASSLLAQGAFF.

The gene calls are TRBV30 and TRBJ2-1; 14 positions match TRBD2. J was trimmed by 0 bases and V by 8 bases; bases with no gene match: 3. This CDR3 contains 15 residues. CDR1 and CDR2 (germline): GTSNPN, SVGIG (reference sequence). The CDR3 is CAGTSGGFSYNEQFF. CDR3 nucleotide sequence: TGTGCCGGGACTAGCGGGGGTTTCTCCTACAATGAGCAGTTCTTC.

The gene calls are TRBV3-1 (or the pseudogene TRBV3-2) and TRBJ2-5; D gene unclear. Germline CDR1 and CDR2: LGHDT and YNNKEL (reference sequence). The CDR3 contains 16 residues. Deletions cut 0 bases from V and 5 bases from J, with 16 bases between. The CDR3 protein is CASSQDQLSSQETQYF. In nucleotides, the CDR3 is TGTGCCAGCAGCCAAGATCAGTTGAGTAGCCAGGAGACCCAGTACTTC.

The chain uses TRBV7-9 and TRBJ2-1; 10 bases match TRBD2. J gave up 13 bases and V 2 bases, and 2 bases lay outside the gene matches. Per the germline V gene, CDR1 is SEHNR and CDR2 is FQNEAQ (reference sequence). The length of the CDR3 is 12 residues. In DNA, the CDR3 is TGTGCCAGCAGCTTATTACTAGCGGGACAGTTCTTC. It encodes CASSLLLAGQFF.

The chain uses TRBV28 and TRBJ2-1, with 9 bases matching TRBD1. The trim removed 3 bases at V and 5 bases at J, leaving 2 bases unmatched. CDR1 and CDR2 (germline): MDHEN, SYDVKM. The CDR3 is made up of 14 amino acids. The CDR3 is CASSLGTGNNEQFF. CDR3 nucleotides: TGTGCCAGCAGTTTGGGGACAGGGAACAATGAGCAGTTCTTC.